The 15 T cell receptor beta chains reported below all come from one sample, sequenced in a study of cytomegalovirus exposure and HLA in healthy donors. PCR primers comprised 60 Vbeta and 13 Jbeta primers. Profiling relied on immunoSEQ multiplex PCR, and the TCRdb table lists in-frame clones only, not all of them. The sample yields fewer than 250,000 clones, around 86% seen once. Sequencing was performed on PBMCs. These receptors came from a woman aged 45-65 years in good health and CMV-seropositive.

V usage is TRBV5-6 and J usage is TRBJ1-3, with D perhaps matching TRBD1 (6 bases). This CDR3 is built from 14 residues. V gave up 4 bases and J gave up 3 bases, with 11 bases separating them. Germline V gene data show CDR1 as SGHDT and CDR2 as YYEEEE. The CDR3 nucleotides read TGTGCCAGCAGCGTCCGGGACAATGGAAACACCATATATTTT. Protein sequence: CASSVRDNGNTIYF.

This chain links TRBV30 with TRBJ1-5; D ambiguous. CDR1 is GTSNPN and CDR2 is SVGIG in the germline V gene (reference sequence). Trimming took off 1 base at V and 9 bases at J, with 13 bases between the two ends. There are 13 residues in the CDR3. DNA for the CDR3: TGTGCCTGGAGTGAACACCTCCGGGGGCCCCAGCATTTT. Translation gives CAWSEHLRGPQHF. The full variable domain, completed using reference TRBV30 and TRBJ1-5, is SQTIHQWPATLVQPVGSPLSLECTVEGTSNPNLYWYRQAAGRGLQLLFYSVGIGQISSEVPQNLSASRPQDRQFILSSKKLLLSDSGFYLCAWSEHLRGPQHFGDGTRLSIL.

V gene TRBV19 combines with J gene TRBJ2-2; 10 nucleotides align to TRBD1. Germline CDR1 reads LNHDA; CDR2 reads SQIVND (reference sequence). The trim removed 5 bases at V and 4 bases at J, leaving 4 bases unmatched. The CDR3 loop spans 15 amino acids. CDR3 DNA sequence: TGTGCCAGTAGTTCTAGGGACAGGGGCACCGGGGAGCTGTTTTTT. Its protein product is CASSSRDRGTGELFF.

The V call is TRBV5-6, the J call TRBJ2-2; 7 positions match TRBD1. V trimming: 4 bases; J trimming: 6 bases; junction bases outside the gene matches: 6. The CDR3 sequence is 14 residues long. In germline, CDR1 is SGHDT, CDR2 YYEEEE. The CDR3 DNA reads TGTGCCAGCAGCCCTGTGAGGGGGCCCGGGGAGCTGTTTTTT. Amino acid sequence: CASSPVRGPGELFF.

The V and J genes are TRBV7-9 and TRBJ1-5; TRBD1 might be the D (5 bases). The CDR3 runs to 16 residues. With 1 base removed from V and 1 base from J, the gap between germline ends came to 11 bases. Germline V CDR1 and CDR2: SEHNR, FQNEAQ (reference sequence). The CDR3: CASSLGAGISNQPQHF. The CDR3 DNA sequence: TGTGCCAGCAGCTTAGGGGCAGGGATAAGCAATCAGCCCCAGCATTTT.

The chain couples TRBV7-9 to TRBJ1-1, with D unclear. The CDR3 has 11 residues. The V and J ends lost 3 bases and 3 bases respectively, with 2 bases between them. CDR1 is SEHNR and CDR2 is FQNEAQ in the germline V gene (reference sequence). CDR3 sequence (DNA): TGTGCCAGCAGCTTCGACACTGAAGCTTTCTTT. Translating it yields CASSFDTEAFF.

The rearrangement links TRBV9 to TRBJ2-1, with 9 bases lining up with TRBD2. The CDR3 runs to 18 residues. Germline trimming cut 0 bases from V and 1 base from J; bases unmatched to any gene: 8. Germline V gene sequence: CDR1 SGDLS, CDR2 YYNGEE. The CDR3 protein is CASSVGAGGPSSYNEQFF. DNA for the CDR3: TGTGCCAGCAGCGTAGGCGCGGGGGGGCCGAGTTCCTACAATGAGCAGTTCTTC.

J is TRBJ1-1 and V is TRBV6-1; 9 bases line up with TRBD1. This CDR3 comprises 15 residues. V shed 5 bases and J 0 bases; nucleotides not matched to a gene: 4. CDR1 MNHNS and CDR2 SASEGT come from the germline V gene. CDR3 coding DNA: TGTGCCAGCAGTTTCACAGGGGGCGTGAACACTGAAGCTTTCTTT. It encodes CASSFTGGVNTEAFF.

The CDR3 DNA reads TGTGCCAGCAGTAACGACAGGGAGAACACTGAAGCTTTCTTT. This codes for CASSNDRENTEAFF. V gene TRBV2 combines with J gene TRBJ1-1; 7 bases are a match to TRBD1. CDR3 length: 14 residues. V trimming: 5 bases; J trimming: 1 base; junction bases outside the gene matches: 4. The germline gives CDR1 SNHLY, CDR2 FYNNEI.

The CDR3 loop is CASSPEFQGRYNEQFF. DNA for the CDR3: TGTGCCAGCAGCCCAGAGTTTCAGGGGAGATACAATGAGCAGTTCTTC. The chain uses TRBV13 and TRBJ2-1, with D tentatively TRBD1 (6 bases). Trimming took 5 bases from V and 4 from J, leaving 18 bases between them. CDR3 length: 16 amino acids. Germline V CDR1 and CDR2: PRHDT, FYEKMQ (reference sequence).

The chain joins TRBV6-5 to TRBJ1-3, with TRBD1 as a possible D gene (5 bases). V lost 4 bases, J lost 4 bases, and 11 bases lay in between. The germline gives CDR1 MNHEY, CDR2 SVGAGI. This CDR3 is built from 14 residues. In nucleotides, the CDR3 is TGTGCCAGCAGTTTAACGGGGGACGGAAACACCATATATTTT. This translates into CASSLTGDGNTIYF.

This chain joins TRBV5-6 and TRBJ2-7; no reliable D call. This CDR3 is 15 amino acids long. In germline, CDR1 is SGHDT, CDR2 YYEEEE. Trimming stripped 0 bases from V and 0 bases from J, with 10 bases between. As DNA, the CDR3 is TGTGCCAGCAGCTTGGCTTCAGTAAGCTCCTACGAGCAGTACTTC. Its protein product is CASSLASVSSYEQYF.

The chain has TRBV30 and TRBJ1-4; D remains unclear. Germline V CDR1 and CDR2: GTSNPN, SVGIG (reference sequence). The CDR3 is made up of 15 amino acids. Trimming stripped 4 bases from V and 7 bases from J, with 19 bases between. Here the CDR3 DNA reads TGTGCCTGGACCAACCGGGGATCTTGGGTTGAAAAACTGTTTTTT. Its protein product is CAWTNRGSWVEKLFF. Drawing the rest from reference TRBV30 and TRBJ1-4, the complete variable domain is SQTIHQWPATLVQPVGSPLSLECTVEGTSNPNLYWYRQAAGRGLQLLFYSVGIGQISSEVPQNLSASRPQDRQFILSSKKLLLSDSGFYLCAWTNRGSWVEKLFFGSGTQLSVL.

The V call is TRBV18, the J call TRBJ2-3; 12 nucleotides align to TRBD2. CDR1 and CDR2 from the germline V gene are KGHSH and LQKENI. The CDR3 has 16 residues. V was clipped by 3 bases and J by 1 base; unmatched bases: 2. CDR3 in amino acids: CASSPRTSGGTDTQYF. For the CDR3, the DNA is TGTGCCAGCTCACCGCGGACTAGCGGGGGCACAGATACGCAGTATTTT.

This clone has only a few counts. Other nucleotide sequences from this sample produce the same CDR3. The rearrangement links TRBV6-5 to TRBJ1-1, with TRBD1 matching over 11 bases. After removal of 2 bases from V and 6 bases from J, the junction contained 2 bases not matched to a gene. CDR3 length: 14 amino acids. Germline V gives CDR1 MNHEY, CDR2 SVGAGI. The CDR3 is CASSYRGQGAEAFF. The CDR3 DNA follows: TGTGCCAGCAGTTACCGGGGACAGGGGGCTGAAGCTTTCTTT.